This entry describes one TCR beta chain. The antigen it recognizes is unknown. No per-base quality is available; no much larger clone lies one base away. V was cut back by 2 bases and J by 4 bases, leaving a gap of 11 bases between them. From the cysteine through the phenylalanine, the CDR3 covers 14 amino acids. The sequence is cut down to CDR3 DNA, 42 bases in frame from base 1. The germline V gene provides CDR1 SGHVS and CDR2 FNYEAQ. This sample stems from a study of blood T cell repertoires in COVID-19 (dated by TCRdb to about 2020). A note on the overall study: The collaborator samples originated in the United States, Italy and Spain and spanned the acute and convalescent phases of COVID-19. The prospective study material was composed of cDNA or gDNA derived from T cells, B-cell-depleted T cells, or PBMCs. Subjects who had been exposed to COVID-19, were actively infected with it, or had recovered from it provided the deeply sampled blood TCRbeta repertoires that made up the dataset. The repertoires were released in a freely available public database intended as a resource for research on the immune response to SARS-CoV-2. The samples were drawn from the first 160 participants of the ongoing ImmuneRACE study and from some 1,300 subjects provided by 6 global collaborators. Nearly every sample came with metadata listing a de-identified subject ID, COVID-19 status, age in years and sex. Where HLA class I and class II types were available, the types were taken from metadata supplied by the sample provider, not from assay-based typing. Paper-wide results and their limitations: How much clinical and demographic metadata was included differed by source and by participant, and the metadata was provided uncurated.

TCRbeta CDR3 regions were amplified from genomic DNA using the immunoSEQ Assay, a bias-controlled multiplex PCR. The authors' pipeline ran thus. Within the assay, amplification of reference gene primers was used to estimate how many nucleated cells each sample contained. Sequence reads were collapsed and filtered to measure the absolute abundance of every unique TCRbeta CDR3 rearrangement. For each sample, productive Simpson clonality was calculated as the square root of Simpson's diversity index across productive rearrangements. TCRdb mirrors the immuneACCESS table, restricted to in-frame sequences. Some clones are absent from its copies; in checked studies, under half trace to an unresolved V gene, and the reason for the others is unknown. That table gives V, J and clone size, and the DNA gave D and trimming. The sample table lists about 68,000 clones, roughly 87% of them with a count of one. Clones ranked in the top ten supply around 8.7% of the sample.

Whole blood was collected in K2EDTA tubes by collaborating institutions according to the institutions' own protocols. Collaborator samples were shipped for TCRbeta analysis as frozen whole blood, isolated PBMCs, or DNA extracted from either sample type. The source is a man aged 45 to 65 with active COVID-19. The V and J segments used are TRBV7-6 and TRBJ2-5; 7 matching bases give a weak D call of TRBD1. The sequencing sample was made of peripheral blood. The nucleotides read TGTGCCAGCAGCTTACCCCAGGGGGGAGAGACCCAGTACTTC. Its protein is CASSLPQGGETQYF. The full variable domain, completed from the reference TRBV7-6 and TRBJ2-5 proteins outside the CDR3, reads GAGVSQSPRYKVTKRGQDVALRCDPISGHVSLYWYRQALGQGPEFLTYFNYEAQQDKSGLPNDRFSAERPEGSISTLTIQRTEQRDSAMYRCASSLPQGGETQYFGPGTRLLVL.